This T cell receptor (beta chain) is drawn from a study of blood T cell repertoires in COVID-19. Whole-study context: PBMCs, B-cell-depleted T cells, or T cells provided the cDNA or gDNA that made up the material.

Original data processing: Estimation of nucleated cell counts relied on the amplification of reference gene primers. Method: immunoSEQ multiplex PCR; TCRdb's copy keeps in-frame clones and lacks some. V, J and clone size are taken as reported in that table, and D and trimming were inferred from the DNA itself. The sample has around 89,000 clones; around 89% are singletons. Sequencing used peripheral blood. This receptor was identified in a man in his sixties with acute or convalescent COVID-19.

The CDR3 sequence is CASSESGDRVMEQYF. The CDR3 DNA is TGCGCCAGCAGTGAGTCCGGAGACAGGGTGATGGAGCAGTACTTC. This rearrangement joins TRBV10-1 to TRBJ2-7; the match to TRBD1 covers 7 bases. This CDR3 region has 15 residues. The V gene's germline CDR1 is WNHNN and CDR2 SYGVQD (reference sequence). V trimming: 0 bases; J trimming: 7 bases; junction bases outside the gene matches: 9.